This T cell receptor (beta chain) was recorded in a study of T cell changes during pregnancy in multiple sclerosis. Only in-frame clones appear in the TCRdb table, and some are missing; sequencing was by immunoSEQ multiplex PCR. The sample lists tens of thousands of clones; around 90% were seen once. Germline V CDR1 and CDR2: SGHNT, YYREEE (reference sequence). V lost 5 bases, J lost 6 bases, and 7 bases stayed unmatched. CDR3 length: 15 residues. The TCR was taken from a female donor with multiple sclerosis, enrolled in a pregnancy study. The chain links TRBV5-4 to TRBJ2-7, with 14 bases that match TRBD2. Sequenced here: peripheral blood, sampled in the first trimester of pregnancy. The DNA for the CDR3 is TGTGCCAGCAGAAAGGGACTAGCGGGAGTAGGCGAGCAGTACTTC. Translating gives CASRKGLAGVGEQYF.